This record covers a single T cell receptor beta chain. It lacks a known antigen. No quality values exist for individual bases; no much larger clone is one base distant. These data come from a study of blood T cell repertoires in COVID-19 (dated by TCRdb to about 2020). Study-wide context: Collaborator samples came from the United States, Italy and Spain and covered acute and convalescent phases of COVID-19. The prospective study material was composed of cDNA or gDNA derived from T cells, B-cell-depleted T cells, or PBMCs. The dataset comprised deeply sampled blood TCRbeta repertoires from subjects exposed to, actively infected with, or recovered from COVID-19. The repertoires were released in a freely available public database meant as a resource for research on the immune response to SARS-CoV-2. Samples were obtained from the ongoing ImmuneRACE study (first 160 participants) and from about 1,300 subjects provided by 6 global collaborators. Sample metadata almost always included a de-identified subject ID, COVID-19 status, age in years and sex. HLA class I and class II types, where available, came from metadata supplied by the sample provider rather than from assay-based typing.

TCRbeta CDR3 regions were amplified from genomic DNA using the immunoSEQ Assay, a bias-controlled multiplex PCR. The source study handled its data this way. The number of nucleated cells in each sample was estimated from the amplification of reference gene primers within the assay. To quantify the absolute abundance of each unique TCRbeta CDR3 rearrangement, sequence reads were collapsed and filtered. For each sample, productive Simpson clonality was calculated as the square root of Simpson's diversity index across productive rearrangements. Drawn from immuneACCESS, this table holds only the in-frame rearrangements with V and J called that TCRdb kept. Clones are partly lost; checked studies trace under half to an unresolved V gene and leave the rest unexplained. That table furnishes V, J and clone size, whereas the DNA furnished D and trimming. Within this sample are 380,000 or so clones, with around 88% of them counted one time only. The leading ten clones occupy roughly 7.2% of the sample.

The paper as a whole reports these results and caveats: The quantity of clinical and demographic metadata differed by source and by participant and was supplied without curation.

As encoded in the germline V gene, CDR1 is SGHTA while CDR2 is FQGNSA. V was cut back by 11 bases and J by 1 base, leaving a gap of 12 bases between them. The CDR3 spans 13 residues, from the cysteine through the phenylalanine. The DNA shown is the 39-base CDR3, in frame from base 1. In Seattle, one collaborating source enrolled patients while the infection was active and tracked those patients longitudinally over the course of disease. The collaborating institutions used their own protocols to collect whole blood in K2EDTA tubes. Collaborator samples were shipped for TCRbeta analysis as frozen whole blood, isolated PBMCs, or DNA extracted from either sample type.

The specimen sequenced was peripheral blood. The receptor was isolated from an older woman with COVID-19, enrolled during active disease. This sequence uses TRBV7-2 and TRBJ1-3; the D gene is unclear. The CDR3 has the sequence CASESGSGNTIYF. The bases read TGTGCCTCCGAGTCGGGTTCTGGAAACACCATATATTTT.